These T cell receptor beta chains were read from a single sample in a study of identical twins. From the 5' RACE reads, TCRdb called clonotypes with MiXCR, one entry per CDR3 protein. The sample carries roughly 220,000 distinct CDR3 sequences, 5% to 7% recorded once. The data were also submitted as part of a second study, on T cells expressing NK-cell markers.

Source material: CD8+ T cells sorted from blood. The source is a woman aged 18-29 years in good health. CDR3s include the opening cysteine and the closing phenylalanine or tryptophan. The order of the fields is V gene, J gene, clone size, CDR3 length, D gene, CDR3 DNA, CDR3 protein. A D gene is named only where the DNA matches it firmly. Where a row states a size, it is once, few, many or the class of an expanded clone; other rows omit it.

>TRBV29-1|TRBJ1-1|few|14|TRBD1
TGCAGCGTTGATGGGACAGGGGTGAACACTGAAGCTTTCTTT
CSVDGTGVNTEAFF
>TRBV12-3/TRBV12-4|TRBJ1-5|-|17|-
TGTGCCAGCAGTTCATCCATCAGCTACCTAAACGATCAGCCCCAGCATTTT
CASSSSISYLNDQPQHF
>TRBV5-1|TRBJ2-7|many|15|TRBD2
TGCGCCAGCAGCGGACCCGGGGGAGGGCCCTACGAGCAGTACTTC
CASSGPGGGPYEQYF
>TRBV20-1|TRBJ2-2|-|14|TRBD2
TGCAGTGCCCTGGAGCTAGCGGGATCCGGGGAGCTGTTTTTT
CSALELAGSGELFF
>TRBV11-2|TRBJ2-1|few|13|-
TGTGCCAGCAGCCTCTATATTCGTCATGAGCAGTTCTTC
CASSLYIRHEQFF
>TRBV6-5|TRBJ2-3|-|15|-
TGTGCCAGCAGTTACGTTCCGGGGGCAGCAGATACGCAGTATTTT
CASSYVPGAADTQYF
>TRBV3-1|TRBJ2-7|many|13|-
TGTGCCAGCAGCCAAGCCAACGAGTACGAGCAGTACTTC
CASSQANEYEQYF
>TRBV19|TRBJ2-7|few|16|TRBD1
TGTGCCAGTAGTATAGCTTTAACAGGGGTCTCCTACGAGCAGTACTTC
CASSIALTGVSYEQYF
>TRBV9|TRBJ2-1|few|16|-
TGTGCCAGCAGCCACCCTTTGCGGGGTGACCTGGGTGAGCAGTTCTTC
CASSHPLRGDLGEQFF
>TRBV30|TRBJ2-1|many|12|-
TGTGCCTGGGTCGGTGACTACAATGAGCAGTTCTTC
CAWVGDYNEQFF
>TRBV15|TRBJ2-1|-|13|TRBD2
TGTGCCACGAGGCGGGGGGCCGACAATGAGCAGTTCTTC
CATRRGADNEQFF